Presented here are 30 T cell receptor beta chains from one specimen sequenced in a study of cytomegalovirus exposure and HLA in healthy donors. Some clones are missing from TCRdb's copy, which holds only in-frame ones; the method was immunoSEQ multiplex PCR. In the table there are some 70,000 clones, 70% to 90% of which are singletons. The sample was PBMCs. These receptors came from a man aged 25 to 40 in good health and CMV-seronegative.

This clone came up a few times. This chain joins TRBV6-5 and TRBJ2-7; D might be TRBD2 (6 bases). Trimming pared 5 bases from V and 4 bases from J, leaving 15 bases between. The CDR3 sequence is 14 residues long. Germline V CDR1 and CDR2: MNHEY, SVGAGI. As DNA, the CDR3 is TGTGCCAGCAGTCCGGGACGGGGGAAATACGAGCAGTACTTC. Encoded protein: CASSPGRGKYEQYF.

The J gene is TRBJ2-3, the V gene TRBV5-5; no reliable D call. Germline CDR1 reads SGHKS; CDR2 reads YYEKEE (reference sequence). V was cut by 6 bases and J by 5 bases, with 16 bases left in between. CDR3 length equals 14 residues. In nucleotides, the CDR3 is TGTGCCAGCACCCGCGAGCCCTTAAAAGATACGCAGTATTTT. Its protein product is CASTREPLKDTQYF.

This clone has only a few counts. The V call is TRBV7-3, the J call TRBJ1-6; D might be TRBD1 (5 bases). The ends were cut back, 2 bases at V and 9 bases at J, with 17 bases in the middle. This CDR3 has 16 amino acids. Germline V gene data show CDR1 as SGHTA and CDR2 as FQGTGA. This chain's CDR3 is CASSLLGGTRGSPLHF. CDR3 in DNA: TGTGCCAGCAGCTTACTGGGGGGGACCAGAGGTTCACCCCTCCACTTT. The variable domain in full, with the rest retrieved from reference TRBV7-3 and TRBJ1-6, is GAGVSQTPSNKVTEKGKYVELRCDPISGHTALYWYRQSLGQGPEFLIYFQGTGAADDSGLPNDRFFAVRPEGSVSTLKIQRTERGDSAVYLCASSLLGGTRGSPLHFGNGTRLTVT.

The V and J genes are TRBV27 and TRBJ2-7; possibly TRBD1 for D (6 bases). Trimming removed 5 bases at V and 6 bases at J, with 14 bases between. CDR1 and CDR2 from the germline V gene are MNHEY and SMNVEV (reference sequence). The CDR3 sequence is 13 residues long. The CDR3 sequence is CASSRIGGFEQYV. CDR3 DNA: TGTGCCAGCAGTAGGATAGGGGGTTTCGAGCAGTACGTC.

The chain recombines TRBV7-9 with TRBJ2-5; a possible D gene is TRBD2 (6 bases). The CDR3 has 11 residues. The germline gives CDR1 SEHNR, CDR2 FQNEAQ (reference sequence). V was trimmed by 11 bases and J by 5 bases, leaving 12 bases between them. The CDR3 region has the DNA TGTGCCGGTCAGGAGGGGGAGACCCAGTACTTC. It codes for CAGQEGETQYF.

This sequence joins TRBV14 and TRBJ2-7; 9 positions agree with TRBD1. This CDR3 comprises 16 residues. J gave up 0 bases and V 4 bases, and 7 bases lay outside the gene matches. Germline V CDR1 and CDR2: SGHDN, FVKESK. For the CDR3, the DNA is TGTGCCAGCAGCCCCAAGTTGGACAGGGGCTCCTACGAGCAGTACTTC. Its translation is CASSPKLDRGSYEQYF.

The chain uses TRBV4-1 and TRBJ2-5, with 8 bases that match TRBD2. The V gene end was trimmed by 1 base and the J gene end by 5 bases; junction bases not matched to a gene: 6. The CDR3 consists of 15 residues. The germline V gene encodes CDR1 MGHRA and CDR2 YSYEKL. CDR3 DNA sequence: TGCGCCAGCAGCCAAGGTAGCGGGAAGGTGGAGACCCAGTACTTC. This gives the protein CASSQGSGKVETQYF.

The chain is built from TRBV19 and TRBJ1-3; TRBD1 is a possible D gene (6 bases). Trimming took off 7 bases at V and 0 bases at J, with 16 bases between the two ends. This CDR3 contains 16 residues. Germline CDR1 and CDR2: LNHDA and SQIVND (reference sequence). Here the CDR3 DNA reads TGTGCCAGTACCCCTTACGGGACAACCTCTGGAAACACCATATATTTT. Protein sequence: CASTPYGTTSGNTIYF.

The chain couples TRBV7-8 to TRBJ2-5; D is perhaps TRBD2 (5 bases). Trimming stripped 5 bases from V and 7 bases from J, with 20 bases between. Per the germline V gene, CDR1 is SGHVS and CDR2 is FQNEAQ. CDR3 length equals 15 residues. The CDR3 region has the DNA TGTGCCAGCAGCACCCAGCACGGGCAGGCGGGGACCCAGTACTTC. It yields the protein CASSTQHGQAGTQYF. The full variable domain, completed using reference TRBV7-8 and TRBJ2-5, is GAGVSQSPRYKVAKRGQDVALRCDPISGHVSLFWYQQALGQGPEFLTYFQNEAQLDKSGLPSDRFFAERPEGSVSTLKIQRTQQEDSAVYLCASSTQHGQAGTQYFGPGTRLLVL.

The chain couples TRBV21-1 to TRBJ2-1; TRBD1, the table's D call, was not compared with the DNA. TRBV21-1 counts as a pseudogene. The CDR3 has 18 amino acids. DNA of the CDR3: TGTGCCAGTCCGGTGGTATTCCCAAACAGGGTGGTCTGGAATGAGCAGTTCTTC. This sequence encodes CASPVVFPNRVVWNEQFF.

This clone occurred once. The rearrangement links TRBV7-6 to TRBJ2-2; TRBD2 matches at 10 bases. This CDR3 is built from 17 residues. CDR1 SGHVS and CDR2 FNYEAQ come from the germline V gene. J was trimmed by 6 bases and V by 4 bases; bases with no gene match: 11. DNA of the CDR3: TGTGCCAGCAGCTCCATCTCTAGCGGGAGTTTCCCCGGGGAGCTGTTTTTT. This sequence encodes CASSSISSGSFPGELFF.

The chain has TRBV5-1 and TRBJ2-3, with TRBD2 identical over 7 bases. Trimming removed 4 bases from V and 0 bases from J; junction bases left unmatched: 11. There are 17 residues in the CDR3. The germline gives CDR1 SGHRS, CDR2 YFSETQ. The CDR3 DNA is TGCGCCAGCAGCACATTCAATAGCGGGCTTAGCACAGATACGCAGTATTTT. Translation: CASSTFNSGLSTDTQYF.

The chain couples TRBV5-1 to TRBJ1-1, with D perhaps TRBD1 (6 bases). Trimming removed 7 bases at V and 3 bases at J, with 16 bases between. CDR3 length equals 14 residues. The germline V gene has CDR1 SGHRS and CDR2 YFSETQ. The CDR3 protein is CASSARGMDTEAFF. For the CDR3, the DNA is TGCGCCAGCTCGGCCAGGGGAATGGACACTGAAGCTTTCTTT.

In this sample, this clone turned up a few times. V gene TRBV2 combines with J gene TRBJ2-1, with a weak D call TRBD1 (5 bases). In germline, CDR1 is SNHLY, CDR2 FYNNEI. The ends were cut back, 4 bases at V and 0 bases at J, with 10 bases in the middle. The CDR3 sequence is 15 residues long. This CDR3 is CASSVQGGSYNEQFF. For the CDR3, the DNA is TGTGCCAGCAGTGTTCAGGGCGGCTCCTACAATGAGCAGTTCTTC.

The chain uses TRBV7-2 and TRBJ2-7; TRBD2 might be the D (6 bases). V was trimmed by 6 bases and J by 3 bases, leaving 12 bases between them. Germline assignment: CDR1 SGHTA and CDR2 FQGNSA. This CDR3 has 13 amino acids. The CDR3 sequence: CASRRDGLYEQYF. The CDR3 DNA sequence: TGTGCCAGCAGGCGGGACGGACTCTACGAGCAGTACTTC.

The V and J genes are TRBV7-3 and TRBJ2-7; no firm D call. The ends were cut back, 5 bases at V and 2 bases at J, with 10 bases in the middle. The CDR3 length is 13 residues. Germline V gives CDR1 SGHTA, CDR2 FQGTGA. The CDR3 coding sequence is TGTGCCAGCAGCCTCACAGAGCCCTACGAGCAGTACTTC. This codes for CASSLTEPYEQYF.

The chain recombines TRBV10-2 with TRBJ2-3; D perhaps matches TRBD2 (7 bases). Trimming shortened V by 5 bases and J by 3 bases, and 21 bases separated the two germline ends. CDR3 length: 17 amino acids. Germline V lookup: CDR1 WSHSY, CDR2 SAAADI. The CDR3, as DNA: TGCGCCAGCAGTCCCCGGAGGGGGGGAGGGCCAACAGATACGCAGTATTTT. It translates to CASSPRRGGGPTDTQYF.

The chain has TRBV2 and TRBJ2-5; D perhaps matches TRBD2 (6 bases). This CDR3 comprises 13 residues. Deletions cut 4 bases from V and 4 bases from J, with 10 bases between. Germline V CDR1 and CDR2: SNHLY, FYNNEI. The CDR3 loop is CASSGLGGETQYF. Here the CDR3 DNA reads TGTGCCAGCAGTGGTTTGGGAGGAGAGACCCAGTACTTC.

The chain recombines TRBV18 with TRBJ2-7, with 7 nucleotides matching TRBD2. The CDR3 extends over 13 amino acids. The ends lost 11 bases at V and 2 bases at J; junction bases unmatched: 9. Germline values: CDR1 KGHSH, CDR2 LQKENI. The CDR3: CAGAAGVAYEQYF. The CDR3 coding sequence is TGTGCCGGCGCCGCGGGGGTAGCCTACGAGCAGTACTTC.

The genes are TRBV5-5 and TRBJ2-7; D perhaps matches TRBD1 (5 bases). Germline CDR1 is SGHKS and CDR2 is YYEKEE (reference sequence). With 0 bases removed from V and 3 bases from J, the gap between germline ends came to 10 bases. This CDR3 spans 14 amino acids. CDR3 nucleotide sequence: TGTGCCAGCAGCTTGGGGCAGGGTAACTACGAGCAGTACGTC. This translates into CASSLGQGNYEQYV.

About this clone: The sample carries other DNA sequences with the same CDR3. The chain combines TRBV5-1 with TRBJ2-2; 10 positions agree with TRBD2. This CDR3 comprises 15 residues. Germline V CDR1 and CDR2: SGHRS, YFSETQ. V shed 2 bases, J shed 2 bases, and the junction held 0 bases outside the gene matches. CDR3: CASSLLAGNTGELFF. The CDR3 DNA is TGCGCCAGCAGCTTACTAGCGGGAAACACCGGGGAGCTGTTTTTT.

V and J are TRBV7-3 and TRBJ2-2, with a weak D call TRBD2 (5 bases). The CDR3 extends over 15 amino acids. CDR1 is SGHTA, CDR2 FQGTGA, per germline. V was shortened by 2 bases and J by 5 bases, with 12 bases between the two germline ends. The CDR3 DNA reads TGTGCCAGCAGCTTAGGACTTCAAGGGACCGGGGAGCTGTTTTTT. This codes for CASSLGLQGTGELFF.

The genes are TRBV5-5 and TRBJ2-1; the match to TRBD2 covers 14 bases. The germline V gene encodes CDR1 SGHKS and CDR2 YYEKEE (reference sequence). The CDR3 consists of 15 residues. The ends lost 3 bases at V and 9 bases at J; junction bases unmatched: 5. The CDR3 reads CASSWGLAGVGEQFF. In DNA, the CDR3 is TGTGCCAGCAGCTGGGGACTAGCGGGAGTGGGTGAGCAGTTCTTC.

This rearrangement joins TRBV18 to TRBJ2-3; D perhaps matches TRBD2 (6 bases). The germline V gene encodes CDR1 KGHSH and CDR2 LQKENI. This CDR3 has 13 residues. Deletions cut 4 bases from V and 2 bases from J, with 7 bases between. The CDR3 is CASSREDTDTQYF. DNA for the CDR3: TGTGCCAGCTCACGGGAGGACACAGATACGCAGTATTTT.

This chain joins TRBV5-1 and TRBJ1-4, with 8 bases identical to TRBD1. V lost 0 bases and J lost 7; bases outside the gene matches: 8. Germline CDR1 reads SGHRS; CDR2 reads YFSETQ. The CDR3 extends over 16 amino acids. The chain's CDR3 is CASSLATAGGSEKLFF. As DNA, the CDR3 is TGCGCCAGCAGCTTGGCCACCGCAGGGGGCAGTGAAAAACTGTTTTTT. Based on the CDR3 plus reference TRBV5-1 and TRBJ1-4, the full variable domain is KAGVTQTPRYLIKTRGQQVTLSCSPISGHRSVSWYQQTPGQGLQFLFEYFSETQRNKGNFPGRFSGRQFSNSRSEMNVSTLELGDSALYLCASSLATAGGSEKLFFGSGTQLSVL.

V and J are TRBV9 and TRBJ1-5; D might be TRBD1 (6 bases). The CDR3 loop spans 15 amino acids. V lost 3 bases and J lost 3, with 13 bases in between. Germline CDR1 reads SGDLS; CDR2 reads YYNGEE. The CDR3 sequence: CASSGMDSLNQPQHF. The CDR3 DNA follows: TGTGCCAGCAGCGGGATGGACAGTCTCAATCAGCCCCAGCATTTT.

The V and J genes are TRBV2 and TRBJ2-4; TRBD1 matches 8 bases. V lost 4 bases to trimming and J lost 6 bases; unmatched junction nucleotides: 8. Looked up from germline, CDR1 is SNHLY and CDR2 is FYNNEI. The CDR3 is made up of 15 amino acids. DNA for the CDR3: TGTGCCAGCAGTGCAACGACAGGGGTCGGAAACATTCAGTACTTC. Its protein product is CASSATTGVGNIQYF.

The DNA of the CDR3 is TGTGCCAGCAGGGGGACAGGGAGCACTGAAGCTTTCTTT. Translated: CASRGTGSTEAFF. The rearrangement joins TRBV6-1 to TRBJ1-1, with 9 nucleotides matching TRBD1. This CDR3 has 13 amino acids. Germline V gene data show CDR1 as MNHNS and CDR2 as SASEGT. V lost 6 bases to trimming and J lost 4 bases; unmatched junction nucleotides: 3.

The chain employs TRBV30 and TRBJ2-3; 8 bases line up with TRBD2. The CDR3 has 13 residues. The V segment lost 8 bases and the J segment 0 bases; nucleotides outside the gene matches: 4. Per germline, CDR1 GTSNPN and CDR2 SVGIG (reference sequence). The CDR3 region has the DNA TGTGCCGCGACTAGCGCAAGCACAGATACGCAGTATTTT. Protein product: CAATSASTDTQYF.

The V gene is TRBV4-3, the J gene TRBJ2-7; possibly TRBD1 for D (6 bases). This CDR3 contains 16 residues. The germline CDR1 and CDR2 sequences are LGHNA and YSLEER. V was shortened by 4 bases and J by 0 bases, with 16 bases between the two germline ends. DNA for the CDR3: TGCGCCAGCAGCCTGGAATGGACAGTCGACTCCTACGAGCAGTACTTC. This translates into CASSLEWTVDSYEQYF.